The 10 T cell receptor beta chains below come from one sample, sequenced in a study of identical twins. TCRdb ran MiXCR on the 5' RACE reads and lists one entry per CDR3 protein. The data show 1.5 million or so distinct CDR3 sequences, roughly a third seen once. The sample taken for sequencing was cord blood. Every receptor here comes from a newborn girl in good health.

This sequence joins TRBV10-2 and TRBJ1-6, with TRBD1 as a possible D gene (6 bases). The CDR3 is made up of 13 amino acids. Trimming shortened V by 8 bases and J by 6 bases, and 11 bases separated the two germline ends. Per germline, CDR1 WSHSY and CDR2 SAAADI. CDR3 DNA: TGCGCCAGCCGACAGGCTTCTAATTCACCCCTCCACTTT. Translating it yields CASRQASNSPLHF.

The chain couples TRBV6-2 or TRBV6-3 to TRBJ2-7, with 9 positions matching TRBD2. Germline trimming cut 6 bases from V and 0 bases from J; bases unmatched to any gene: 3. The CDR3 covers 14 residues. Germline loops: CDR1 MNHEY, CDR2 SVGEGT. The CDR3 coding sequence is TGTGCCAGCAGGAAGCGGGAGGCCTCCTACGAGCAGTACTTC. This translates into CASRKREASYEQYF.

Regarding this clonotype: This may be a read error: a much more frequent sequence differs by one nucleotide. V usage is TRBV6-6 and J usage is TRBJ2-7; no reliable D call. CDR1 and CDR2 from the germline V gene are MNHNY and SVGAGI (reference sequence). The CDR3 runs 11 residues. The V and J ends lost 0 bases and 6 bases respectively, with 3 bases between them. CDR3 amino acids: CASSYSAEQYF. The CDR3 DNA reads as TGTGCCAGCAGTTACTCGGCCGAGCAGTACTTC.

This clonotype showed up many times. The genes are TRBV12-3 or TRBV12-4 and TRBJ2-3; 8 positions agree with TRBD1. The V gene end was trimmed by 5 bases and the J gene end by 3 bases; junction bases not matched to a gene: 7. CDR3 length: 15 amino acids. This chain's CDR3 is CASSTRTGSTDTQYF. The CDR3 nucleotides are TGTGCCAGCAGTACCCGGACAGGGTCGACAGATACGCAGTATTTT.

On this clonotype itself: A much more abundant neighbour one base away suggests this may be a read error. In DNA form, the CDR3 reads TGTGCCACCAGTGATTTGAGGACCCAAGGGGATACGCGGTATTTT. Its protein is CATSDLRTQGDTRYF. The chain carries TRBV24-1 and TRBJ2-3, with a weak D call TRBD1 (5 bases). CDR3 length equals 15 residues. In germline, CDR1 is KGHDR, CDR2 SFDVKD.

In this sample, this clonotype turned up a few times. The V call is TRBV4-2, the J call TRBJ2-7; D is unclear. In germline, CDR1 is LGHNA, CDR2 YNFKEQ. V lost 4 bases and J 2 bases, leaving 15 bases between the germline ends. There are 15 residues in the CDR3. CDR3 region: CASSPNRVRTYEQYF. The CDR3 DNA sequence: TGTGCCAGCAGCCCGAACAGAGTCCGAACCTACGAGCAGTACTTC.

The genes are TRBV20-1 and TRBJ1-2; no firm D call. With 0 bases removed from V and 4 bases from J, the gap between germline ends came to 9 bases. The CDR3 has 13 residues. Germline V lookup: CDR1 DFQATT, CDR2 SNEGSKA (reference sequence). The CDR3 sequence: CSAREGSFYGYTF. The CDR3 DNA sequence: TGCAGTGCTAGAGAAGGCAGCTTCTATGGCTACACCTTC.

The chain uses TRBV20-1 and TRBJ1-6; tentative D call: TRBD1 (5 bases). The CDR3 extends over 16 amino acids. V lost 6 bases and J 0 bases, leaving 15 bases between the germline ends. Per germline, CDR1 DFQATT and CDR2 SNEGSKA (reference sequence). The CDR3 sequence is CSAWTRTSSYNSPLHF. DNA of the CDR3: TGCAGTGCGTGGACACGGACGAGCTCCTATAATTCACCCCTCCACTTT.

This clonotype has just a few counts. The chain has TRBV10-3 and TRBJ2-5; a weak D match, TRBD2 (6 bases). V shed 0 bases and J shed 4 bases, with 18 bases lying between them. This CDR3 region has 17 residues. CDR1 is ENHRY and CDR2 is SYGVKD in the germline V gene. The CDR3, as DNA: TGTGCCATCAGTGAGTCGTTGGTGAGGGAGGAGGTAGAGACCCAGTACTTC. This codes for CAISESLVREEVETQYF.

This clonotype has a handful of counts. The chain uses TRBV27 and TRBJ1-6; maybe TRBD1 (5 bases). Germline lookup yields CDR1 MNHEY and CDR2 SMNVEV (reference sequence). With 2 bases removed from V and 9 bases from J, the gap between germline ends came to 14 bases. The CDR3 length is 15 residues. CDR3 DNA: TGTGCCAGCAGTTTACCCGGCCCGGGGGGTTCACCCCTCCACTTT. This sequence encodes CASSLPGPGGSPLHF.